This section outlines one T cell receptor (beta chain) sequence together with its context. Its target is unknown. A library of TCRbeta sequences, prepared with unique molecular identifiers, was generated. TCRdb re-derived calls from the PCR reads in MiXCR, one entry per CDR3 protein. This sample has 300,000 to 400,000 distinct CDR3 sequences, with under 20% found just once. This entry is derived from a study of T-cell reconstitution after alpha-beta-depleted transplantation in children. Findings and limits, study-wide: Recipient T cells and thymic progenitors that survived gave rise to the high TCRbeta diversity observed at day 60 in some patients. Among T cells one year after transplant, newly produced cells accounted for most counts and diversity.

Trimming stripped 0 bases from V and 4 bases from J, with 9 bases between. Per germline, CDR1 MNHEY and CDR2 SVGAGI. The CDR3 extends over 14 amino acids. The source of this sequence is a male patient aged 2 to 10 who had a stem cell transplant for acute lymphoblastic leukemia, so the T cells may come from the graft donor. The chain recombines TRBV6-5 with TRBJ2-5; D gene uncertain. This sample comprised PBMCs, mostly from graft donor cells, obtained 360 days after TCRalphabeta/CD19-depleted stem cell transplant. This chain's CDR3 is CASSYSGTGETQYF. CDR3 bases: TGTGCCAGCAGTTACTCCGGTACCGGAGAGACCCAGTACTTC.